This is a list of T cell receptor beta chains from one sample in a study of precursors of human CD4 cytotoxic T cells. TCRdb reprocessed the reads with MiXCR, giving one entry per CDR3 protein. The sample lists 600 to 750 distinct CDR3 sequences; 14% were seen once. The sequencing sample was made of memory CD4+ T cells from blood (PBMCs). Source of these receptors: a human donor in good health. CDR3s include the opening cysteine and the closing phenylalanine or tryptophan. The D gene is left open where the match is weak. Clone size is shown for a subset of rows, as once, few, many or a class of expanded clone.

D gene	J gene	clone size	V gene	CDR3 DNA	CDR3 protein
-	TRBJ2-7	few	TRBV5-1	TGCGCCAGCAGCCCTCGTGGGCCGAGCTCCTACGAGCAGTACTTC	CASSPRGPSSYEQYF
-	TRBJ1-1	large	TRBV7-9	TGTGCCAGCAGCTTAGGTGGGGGTTACGAAGCTTTCTTT	CASSLGGGYEAFF
-	TRBJ1-2	few	TRBV28	TGTGCCAGCCTCTCCGCCTGGCAGGCAAGTGGCTACACCTTC	CASLSAWQASGYTF
-	TRBJ2-1	-	TRBV7-3	TGTGCCAGCAGCCAAGGAATATTAGGCAATGAGCAGTTCTTC	CASSQGILGNEQFF
-	TRBJ1-1	-	TRBV12-3/TRBV12-4	TGTGCCAACAGTTACTCCTTTTCTGAAGCTTTCTTT	CANSYSFSEAFF
-	TRBJ2-7	-	TRBV20-1	TGCAGTGCTAGAGATGACTACGAGCAGTACTTC	CSARDDYEQYF
-	TRBJ2-3	-	TRBV5-1	TGCGCCAGCAGCTTAAATCAGGCCGGATTCACAGATACGCAGAATTTT	CASSLNQAGFTDTQNF
-	TRBJ2-1	few	TRBV9	TGTGCCAGCAGCGTTAATAGCCCACCCTATGGGAGTGAGCAGTTCTTC	CASSVNSPPYGSEQFF
-	TRBJ2-5	-	TRBV6-6	TGTGCCAGCAGAAGGGGGATGGGCCCACAATATCGGATACGAGAGACCCAGTACTTC	CASRRGMGPQYRIRETQYF
TRBD2	TRBJ2-7	few	TRBV11-2	TGTGCCAGCAGCCTCTGGGGGGGGGACTCCTACGAGCAGTACTTC	CASSLWGGDSYEQYF
TRBD2	TRBJ2-7	few	TRBV7-6	TGTGCCAGCAGCCACCGGCTAGCGGGAGAAGAGCAGTACTTC	CASSHRLAGEEQYF
-	TRBJ1-2	-	TRBV30	TGTGCCTGGAGTTTGAGGGCAGCTAACTATGGCTACACCTTC	CAWSLRAANYGYTF
-	TRBJ2-1	-	TRBV15	TGTGCCACCAGCAGAGATTGGTACCCCCTAGCGAGCTCCTACAATGAGCAGTTCTTC	CATSRDWYPLASSYNEQFF
TRBD2	TRBJ2-7	few	TRBV20-1	TGCAGTGCTAGAGGGCTAGCGGACACGTACGAGCAGTACTTC	CSARGLADTYEQYF
-	TRBJ2-5	-	TRBV18	TGTGCCAGCTCACGAGACCGACGGGACAACCAAGAGACCCAGTACTTC	CASSRDRRDNQETQYF
-	TRBJ1-1	-	TRBV20-1	TGCAGTGTGTCGCCCATGGAAGCTTTCTTT	CSVSPMEAFF
TRBD1	TRBJ2-3	-	TRBV5-4	TGTGCCAGCGTCAGGACGCCGGACAGGGGTACAGATACGCAGTATTTT	CASVRTPDRGTDTQYF
-	TRBJ2-3	few	TRBV11-2	TGTGCCAGCAGACCGTTTGCGGGAATCCAAGATACGCAGTATTTT	CASRPFAGIQDTQYF
-	TRBJ1-2	-	TRBV3-1	TGTGCCAGCAGCCAATCGGTCTATGGCTACACCTTC	CASSQSVYGYTF
TRBD2	TRBJ2-7	-	TRBV12-3/TRBV12-4	TGTGCCAGCAGTTTAGGCGGGAGATTCTACGAGCAGTACTTC	CASSLGGRFYEQYF
TRBD1	TRBJ2-7	-	TRBV5-1	TGCGCCAGTGCCCCCCGGACAGGGGAATACGAGCAGTACTTC	CASAPRTGEYEQYF
-	TRBJ2-1	large	TRBV19	TGTGCCAGTAGTATAGGGCAGAACAATGAGCAGTTCTTC	CASSIGQNNEQFF
-	TRBJ2-3	-	TRBV6-1	TGTGCCAGCAGGGAAACCCTAGGGACGGAGGGAAGATCGCAGTATTTT	CASRETLGTEGRSQYF
-	TRBJ2-7	few	TRBV5-1	TGCGCCAGCAGCGCGGCGGGCCGTTTGGAGCAGTACTTC	CASSAAGRLEQYF
-	TRBJ2-2	-	TRBV20-1	TGCAGCATGAAGGGGCGCCACACCGGGGAGCTGTTTTTT	CSMKGRHTGELFF
TRBD2	TRBJ2-3	few	TRBV28	TGTGCCAGCAGCCGTGGGGAGGGCCTCTTCTATAACTCAGATACGCAGTATTTT	CASSRGEGLFYNSDTQYF
-	TRBJ2-2	large	TRBV20-1	TGCAGTGCCCCGGTTGCGGGGAACACCGGGGAGCTGTTTTTT	CSAPVAGNTGELFF
-	TRBJ1-5	few	TRBV28	TGTGCCAGCAGTTCCGGACATAGCAATCAGCCCCAGCATTTT	CASSSGHSNQPQHF
-	TRBJ2-5	few	TRBV12-3/TRBV12-4	TGTGCCAGCAGCCATATGAGGAGCCTCCAGGAGACCCAGTACTTC	CASSHMRSLQETQYF
-	TRBJ2-3	large	TRBV10-3	TGTGCCATCAGCGGGGGCACAGATACGCAGTATTTT	CAISGGTDTQYF
TRBD2	TRBJ2-1	few	TRBV30	TGTGCCTGGAGTGGGGGAAGCGGGAGCTCCTACAATGAGCAGTTCTTC	CAWSGGSGSSYNEQFF
-	TRBJ2-7	few	TRBV6-5	TGTGCCAGCAGTCGTGGACTGACCTACGAGCAGTACTTC	CASSRGLTYEQYF
-	TRBJ1-6	large	TRBV5-1	TGCGCCAGCAGCTTGAACCATAATTCACCCCTCCACTTT	CASSLNHNSPLHF
TRBD1	TRBJ2-1	few	TRBV20-1	TGCAGTGCTCTGGACAGGGGGTCCTACAATGAGCAGTTCTTC	CSALDRGSYNEQFF
TRBD1	TRBJ1-1	large	TRBV6-6	TGTGCCAGCAGAACAGGGGATACGCCTTTCTTT	CASRTGDTPFF
-	TRBJ2-2	-	TRBV5-1	TGCGCCAGCAGCCTCTGGGGGGAGGCCTACACCGGGGAGCTGTTTTTT	CASSLWGEAYTGELFF
-	TRBJ2-1	few	TRBV20-1	TGCAGTGCCAGGGGGGGCGTGATCGATGAGCAGTTCTTC	CSARGGVIDEQFF
-	TRBJ1-4	few	TRBV7-8	TGTGCCAGCAGCTTAGCAGATTTTAATGAAAAACTGTTTTTT	CASSLADFNEKLFF
TRBD1	TRBJ2-1	few	TRBV7-9	TGTGCCAGCAGCCGAGACGGGACAGGGCTCCACAATGAGCAGTTCTTC	CASSRDGTGLHNEQFF
-	TRBJ2-7	hyperexpanded	TRBV20-1	TGCAGTGCCCGGGTTTCCTACGAGCAGTACTTC	CSARVSYEQYF